This T cell receptor (beta chain) was recorded in a study of blood T cell repertoires in COVID-19. The repertoire was sequenced with immunoSEQ multiplex PCR; TCRdb's copy has only in-frame clones and lacks some. The sample lists around 200,000 clones, 80% to 85% occurring once. From germline, CDR1 is SQVTM and CDR2 ANQGSEA. The CDR3 sequence is 14 residues long. The V end lost 8 bases, the J end lost 3 bases, and 19 bases lay between the germline ends. The V and J genes are TRBV29-1 and TRBJ1-2; a weak D match, TRBD1 (6 bases). The TCR originated in a man aged 50-60 years with active or convalescent COVID-19. Sequenced: peripheral blood. CDR3 amino acids: CSSLKGGADYGYTF. The CDR3 DNA sequence: TGCAGCTCCCTAAAGGGGGGGGCCGACTATGGCTACACCTTC.